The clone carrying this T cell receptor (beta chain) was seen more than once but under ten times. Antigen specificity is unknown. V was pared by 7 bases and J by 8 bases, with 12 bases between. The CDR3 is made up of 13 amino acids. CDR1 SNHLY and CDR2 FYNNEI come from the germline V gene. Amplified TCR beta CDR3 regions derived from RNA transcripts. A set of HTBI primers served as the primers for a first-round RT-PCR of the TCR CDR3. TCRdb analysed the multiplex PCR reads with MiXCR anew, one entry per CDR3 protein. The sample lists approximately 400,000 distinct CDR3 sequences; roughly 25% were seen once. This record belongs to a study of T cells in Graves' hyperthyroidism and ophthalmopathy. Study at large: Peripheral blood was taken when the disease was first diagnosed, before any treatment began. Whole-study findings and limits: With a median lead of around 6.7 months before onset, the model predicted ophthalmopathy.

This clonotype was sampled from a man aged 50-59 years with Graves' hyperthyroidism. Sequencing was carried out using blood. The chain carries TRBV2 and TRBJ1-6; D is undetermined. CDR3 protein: CASKVQIDSPLHF. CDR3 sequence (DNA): TGTGCCAGCAAGGTACAGATAGATTCACCCCTCCACTTT.